This T cell receptor beta chain was captured in a study of cytomegalovirus exposure and HLA in healthy donors. General study results and limits: Within an earlier analysis, most TCR beta V segments proved productive either about 90% or about 30% of the time. Most TCR sequences showed up rarely, but some public TCRs showed up in many donors. A later examination showed that TCR association rates differed by HLA locus, with DRB1 most and HLA-C fewest. Presence/absence results assume similar sequencing depth per donor, which may not hold.

Primers included in the PCR were 60 Vbeta and 13 Jbeta primers. Sequencing was performed with immunoSEQ multiplex PCR; in TCRdb, only in-frame clones are kept and a portion is missing. The sample yields 85,000 to 110,000 clones, 76% seen once. The CDR3 has 15 amino acids. The J segment lost 7 bases and the V segment lost 4 bases, leaving 5 bases of the junction unmatched. The germline gives CDR1 SNHLY, CDR2 FYNNEI. A note on this clone: Its antigen is currently unknown.

The sequence derives from a young woman in good health and CMV-seropositive. This chain joins TRBV2 and TRBJ2-2, with 11 bases that match TRBD2. The source material was PBMCs. This CDR3 reads CASSVAGGQGGELFF. DNA for the CDR3: TGTGCCAGCAGTGTAGCGGGAGGGCAGGGCGGGGAGCTGTTTTTT.